This T cell receptor (beta chain) stems from a study of T cells expressing NK-cell markers. The CDR3 runs 14 residues. Germline assignment: CDR1 SGHNT and CDR2 YENEEA. TCRdb reprocessed the 5' RACE reads and reports one entry per CDR3 protein, with no DNA. With about 460,000 distinct CDR3 sequences in the sample, the ten largest clones hold roughly 1.4%. This chain joins TRBV11-3 and TRBJ2-7; there is no DNA to check the TCRdb D call of TRBD2. Material: blood T cells: a sorted CD56 or NKG2C T cell subset, CD4+ or CD8+ T cells, or bulk PBMC T cells (not recorded which). The TCR was taken from a woman aged 45-60 years in good health. The CDR3 region is CASSSGLTTYEQYF. The full variable domain, rest sourced from reference TRBV11-3 and TRBJ2-7, is EAGVVQSPRYKIIEKKQPVAFWCNPISGHNTLYWYLQNLGQGPELLIRYENEEAVDDSQLPKDRFSAERLKGVDSTLKIQPAELGDSAVYLCASSSGLTTYEQYFGPGTRLTVT.